This TCR beta chain was sequenced in a study of control samples from healthy donors and cancer patients. Profiling relied on immunoSEQ multiplex PCR, and the TCRdb table lists in-frame clones only, not all of them. Of about 70,000 clones in the sample, about 95% were seen once. The germline gives CDR1 MNHNY, CDR2 SVGAGI (reference sequence). Trimming removed 6 bases from V and 3 bases from J, with 17 bases in between. The length of the CDR3 is 16 residues. The sequencing sample was made of blood. The origin of this receptor is a woman in her twenties or thirties in good health. This chain uses TRBV6-6 with TRBJ1-4, with D tentatively TRBD1 (5 bases). The CDR3 bases are TGTGCCAGCAGAGACGGGACGGTCGCGGCTAATGAAAAACTGTTTTTT. Protein: CASRDGTVAANEKLFF.